This TCR beta chain appears in the sequencing data of a study of vaccination effects on CD4 cells after COVID-19. Produced via immunoSEQ multiplex PCR; TCRdb's table is partial and in-frame only. The table has around 19,000 clones, around three quarters seen once; the top ten hold approximately 9.1%. In the ViraFEST assay, antigen-specific CD4+ clonotypes were identified by expansion after peptide-pool stimulation. It was after approximately 11 days of culture that CD4+ T cells were isolated. None of the vaccinated had previously contracted SARS-CoV-2, and their nucleocapsid antibodies tested negative. As for this clone: Its antigen is undetermined.

CDR3 size: 16 residues. CDR1 SGHDT and CDR2 YYEEEE come from the germline V gene. The trim removed 4 bases at V and 7 bases at J, leaving 8 bases unmatched. This clonotype was obtained from a human donor who received a COVID-19 vaccine. The chain uses TRBV5-6 and TRBJ2-5; 15 nucleotides line up with TRBD2. The specimen comprised CD4+ T cells from PBMCs cultured with HCoV-NL63 spike peptides, sampled before COVID-19 vaccination. CDR3 DNA sequence: TGTGCCAGCAGCCCGGGACTAGCGGGAGGTTTAGGGACCCAGTACTTC. This encodes CASSPGLAGGLGTQYF.